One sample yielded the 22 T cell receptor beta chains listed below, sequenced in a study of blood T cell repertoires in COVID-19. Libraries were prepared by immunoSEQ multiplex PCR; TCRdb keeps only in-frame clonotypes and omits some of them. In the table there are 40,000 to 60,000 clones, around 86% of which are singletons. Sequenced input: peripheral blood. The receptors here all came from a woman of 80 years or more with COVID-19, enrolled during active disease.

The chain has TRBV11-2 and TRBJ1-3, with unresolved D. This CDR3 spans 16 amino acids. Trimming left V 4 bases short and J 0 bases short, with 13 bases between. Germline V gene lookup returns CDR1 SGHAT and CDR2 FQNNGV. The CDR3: CASSSHRRDSGNTIYF. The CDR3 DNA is TGTGCCAGCAGCTCCCATCGCCGGGACTCTGGAAACACCATATATTTT.

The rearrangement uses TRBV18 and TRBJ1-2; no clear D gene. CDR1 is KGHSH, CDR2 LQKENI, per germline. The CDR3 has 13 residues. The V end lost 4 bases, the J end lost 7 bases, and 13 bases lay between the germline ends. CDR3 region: CASSQYTEGGYTF. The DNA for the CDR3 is TGTGCCAGCTCACAATATACAGAAGGTGGCTACACCTTC.

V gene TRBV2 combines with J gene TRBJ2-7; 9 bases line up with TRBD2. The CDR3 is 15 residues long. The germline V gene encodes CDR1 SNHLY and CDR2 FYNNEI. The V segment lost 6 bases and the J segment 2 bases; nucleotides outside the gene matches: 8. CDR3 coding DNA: TGTGCCAGCAGCGAAACGACTAGCGGAACCTACGAGCAGTACTTC. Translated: CASSETTSGTYEQYF.

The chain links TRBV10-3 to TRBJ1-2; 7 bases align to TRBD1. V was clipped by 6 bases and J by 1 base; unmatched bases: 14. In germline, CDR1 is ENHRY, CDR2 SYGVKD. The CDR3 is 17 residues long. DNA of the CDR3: TGTGCCATCAGGTCCACAATGGGGCAGGGGGATAACTATGGCTACACCTTC. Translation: CAIRSTMGQGDNYGYTF.

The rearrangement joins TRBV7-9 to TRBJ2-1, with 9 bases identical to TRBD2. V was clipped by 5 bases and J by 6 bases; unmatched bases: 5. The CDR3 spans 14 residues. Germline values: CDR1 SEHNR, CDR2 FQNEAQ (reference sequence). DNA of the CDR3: TGTGCCAGCAGCCCTAGCGGGACCGGCAATGAGCAGTTCTTC. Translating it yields CASSPSGTGNEQFF.

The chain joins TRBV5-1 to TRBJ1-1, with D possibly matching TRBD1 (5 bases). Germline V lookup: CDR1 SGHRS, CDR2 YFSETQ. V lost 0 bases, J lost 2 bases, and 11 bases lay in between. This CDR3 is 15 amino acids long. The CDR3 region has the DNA TGCGCCAGCAGCTTGGATGGGACTCCAAACACTGAAGCTTTCTTT. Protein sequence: CASSLDGTPNTEAFF.

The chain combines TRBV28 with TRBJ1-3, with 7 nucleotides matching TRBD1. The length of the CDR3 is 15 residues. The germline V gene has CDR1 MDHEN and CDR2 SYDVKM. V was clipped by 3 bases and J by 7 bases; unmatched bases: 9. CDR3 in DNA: TGTGCCAGCAGTTTCGGGGACAGTCGTAGCAACACCATATATTTT. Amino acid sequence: CASSFGDSRSNTIYF.

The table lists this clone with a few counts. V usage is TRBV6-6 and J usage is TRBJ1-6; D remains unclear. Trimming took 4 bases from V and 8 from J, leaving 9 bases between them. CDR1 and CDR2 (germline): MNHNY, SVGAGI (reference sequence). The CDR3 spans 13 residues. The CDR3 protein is CASSSNLYSPLHF. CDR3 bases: TGTGCCAGCAGTTCGAACCTATATTCACCCCTCCACTTT.

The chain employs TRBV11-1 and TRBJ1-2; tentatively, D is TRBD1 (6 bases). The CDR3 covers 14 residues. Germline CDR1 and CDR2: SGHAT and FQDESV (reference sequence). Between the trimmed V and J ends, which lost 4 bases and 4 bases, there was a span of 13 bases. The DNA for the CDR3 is TGTGCCAGCAGCTCCAGGACAGTTGGCTATGGCTACACCTTC. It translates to CASSSRTVGYGYTF. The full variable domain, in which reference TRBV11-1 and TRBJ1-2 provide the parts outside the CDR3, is EAEVAQSPRYKITEKSQAVAFWCDPISGHATLYWYRQILGQGPELLVQFQDESVVDDSQLPKDRFSAERLKGVDSTLKIQPAELGDSAMYLCASSSRTVGYGYTFGSGTRLTVV.

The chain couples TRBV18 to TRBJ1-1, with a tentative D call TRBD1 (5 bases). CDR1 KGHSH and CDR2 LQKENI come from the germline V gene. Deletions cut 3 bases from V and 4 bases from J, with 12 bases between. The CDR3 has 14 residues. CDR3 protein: CASSPAAGVTEAFF. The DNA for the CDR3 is TGTGCCAGCTCACCGGCCGCGGGGGTCACTGAAGCTTTCTTT.

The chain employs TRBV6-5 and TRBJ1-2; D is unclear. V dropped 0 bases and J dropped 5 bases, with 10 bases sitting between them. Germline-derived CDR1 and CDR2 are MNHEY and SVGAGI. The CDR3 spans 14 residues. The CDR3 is CASSYSTWSYGYTF. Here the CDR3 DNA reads TGTGCCAGCAGTTACTCCACATGGAGTTATGGCTACACCTTC.

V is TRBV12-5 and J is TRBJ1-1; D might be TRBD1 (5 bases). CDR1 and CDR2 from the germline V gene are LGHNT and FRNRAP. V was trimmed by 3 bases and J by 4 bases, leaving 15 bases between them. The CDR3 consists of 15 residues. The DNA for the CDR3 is TGTGCTAGTGGTTTCACCCTCGGGGGGTCCACTGAAGCTTTCTTT. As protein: CASGFTLGGSTEAFF.

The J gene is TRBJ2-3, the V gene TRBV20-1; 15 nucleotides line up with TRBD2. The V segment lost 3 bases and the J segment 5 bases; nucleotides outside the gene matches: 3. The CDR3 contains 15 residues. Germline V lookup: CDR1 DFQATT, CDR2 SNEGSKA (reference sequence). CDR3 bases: TGCAGTGCTAGTCCGGGACTAGCGGGGGGAGATACGCAGTATTTT. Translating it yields CSASPGLAGGDTQYF.

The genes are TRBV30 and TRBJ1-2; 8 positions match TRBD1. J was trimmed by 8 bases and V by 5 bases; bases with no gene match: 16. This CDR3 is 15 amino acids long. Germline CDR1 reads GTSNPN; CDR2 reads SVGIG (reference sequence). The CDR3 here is CAWEVRQGSVGGYTF. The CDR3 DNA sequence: TGTGCCTGGGAGGTCCGACAGGGGAGCGTGGGGGGCTACACCTTC.

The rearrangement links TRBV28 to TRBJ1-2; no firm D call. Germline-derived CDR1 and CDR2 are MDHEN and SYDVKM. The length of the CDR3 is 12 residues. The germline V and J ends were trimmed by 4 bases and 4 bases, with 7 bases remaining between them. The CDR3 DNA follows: TGTGCCAGCAGTTCCGACTTCTATGGCTACACCTTC. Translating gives CASSSDFYGYTF.

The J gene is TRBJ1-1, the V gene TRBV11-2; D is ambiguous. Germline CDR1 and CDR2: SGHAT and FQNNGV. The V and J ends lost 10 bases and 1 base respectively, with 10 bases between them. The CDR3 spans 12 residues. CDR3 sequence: CATLRGNTEAFF. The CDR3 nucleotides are TGTGCCACACTTCGGGGGAACACTGAAGCTTTCTTT. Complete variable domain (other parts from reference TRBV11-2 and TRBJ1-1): EAGVAQSPRYKIIEKRQSVAFWCNPISGHATLYWYQQILGQGPKLLIQFQNNGVVDDSQLPKDRFSAERLKGVDSTLKIQPAKLEDSAVYLCATLRGNTEAFFGQGTRLTVV.

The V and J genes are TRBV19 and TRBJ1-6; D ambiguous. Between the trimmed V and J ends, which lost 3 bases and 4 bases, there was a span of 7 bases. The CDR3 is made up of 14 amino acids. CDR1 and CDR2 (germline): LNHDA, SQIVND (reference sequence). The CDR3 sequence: CASSMGHYNSPLHF. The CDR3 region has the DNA TGTGCCAGTAGTATGGGCCATTATAATTCACCCCTCCACTTT.

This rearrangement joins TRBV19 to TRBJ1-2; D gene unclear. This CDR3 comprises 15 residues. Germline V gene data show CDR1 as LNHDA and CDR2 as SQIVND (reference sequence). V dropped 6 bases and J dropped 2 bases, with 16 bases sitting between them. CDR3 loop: CASSPNGGVNYGYTF. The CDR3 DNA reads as TGTGCCAGTAGCCCGAACGGCGGGGTAAACTATGGCTACACCTTC.

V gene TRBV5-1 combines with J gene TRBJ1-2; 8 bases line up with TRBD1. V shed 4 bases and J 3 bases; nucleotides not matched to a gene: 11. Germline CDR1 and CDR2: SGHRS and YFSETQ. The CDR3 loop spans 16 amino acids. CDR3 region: CASSLGPRGQDYGYTF. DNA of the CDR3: TGCGCCAGCAGCCTTGGTCCCAGGGGGCAAGACTATGGCTACACCTTC.

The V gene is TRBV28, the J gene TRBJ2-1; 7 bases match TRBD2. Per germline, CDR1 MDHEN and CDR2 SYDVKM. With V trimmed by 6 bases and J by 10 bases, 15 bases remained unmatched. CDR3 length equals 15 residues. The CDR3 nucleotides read TGTGCCAGCAGGGGGGGAGGGACCCTGAAAAGGGAGCAGTTCTTC. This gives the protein CASRGGGTLKREQFF.

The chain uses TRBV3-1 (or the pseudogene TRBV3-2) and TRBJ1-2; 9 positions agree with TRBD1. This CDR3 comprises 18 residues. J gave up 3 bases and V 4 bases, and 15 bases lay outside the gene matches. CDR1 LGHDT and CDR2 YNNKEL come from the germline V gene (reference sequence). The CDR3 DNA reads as TGTGCCAGCAGCCCTCAAATGGACAGGGGAATTTCGGACTATGGCTACACCTTC. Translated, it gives CASSPQMDRGISDYGYTF.

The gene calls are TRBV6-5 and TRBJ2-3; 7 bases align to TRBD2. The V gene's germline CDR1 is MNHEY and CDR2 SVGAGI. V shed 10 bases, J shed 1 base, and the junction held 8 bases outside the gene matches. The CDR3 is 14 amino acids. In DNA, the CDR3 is TGTGCCACCTCACTTCGGGGGGGCACAGATACGCAGTATTTT. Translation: CATSLRGGTDTQYF.